A selection of T cell receptor beta chains follows, all from one sample in a study of blood T cell repertoires in COVID-19. Only in-frame clones appear in the TCRdb table, and some are missing; sequencing was by immunoSEQ multiplex PCR. Seen here are about 140,000 clones, approximately 90% observed once, and the top ten hold about 9.4%. The sequenced material came from peripheral blood. These receptors were obtained from a woman in her forties or fifties with active or convalescent COVID-19. Each CDR3 is given with its conserved first and last residue. The D gene is left open where the match is weak. Clone size appears in some rows only: once, few, many, or a class for an expanded clone.

j_call: TRBJ2-3; v_call: TRBV4-1; clone_size: -; d_call: TRBD2; cdr3_nt: TGCGCCAGCAGCCCGAGCGGGAACACAGATACGCAGTATTTT; cdr3_aa: CASSPSGNTDTQYF
j_call: TRBJ1-2; v_call: TRBV3-1/TRBV3-2; clone_size: -; d_call: TRBD1; cdr3_nt: TGTGCCAGCAGCCCCGCGAGGACAGGGAACTATGGCTACACCTTC; cdr3_aa: CASSPARTGNYGYTF
j_call: TRBJ1-1; v_call: TRBV29-1; clone_size: -; d_call: -; cdr3_nt: TGCAGCGTTGAGCGTACCAACACTGAAGCTTTCTTT; cdr3_aa: CSVERTNTEAFF
j_call: TRBJ2-1; v_call: TRBV7-3; clone_size: -; d_call: TRBD2; cdr3_nt: TGTGCCAGCAGCGCACCGGGACTAGCTAACCCCTTCTACAATGAGCAGTTCTTC; cdr3_aa: CASSAPGLANPFYNEQFF
j_call: TRBJ2-3; v_call: TRBV29-1; clone_size: -; d_call: -; cdr3_nt: TGCAGCGTTGATAAGCGCACAGATACGCAGTATTTT; cdr3_aa: CSVDKRTDTQYF
j_call: TRBJ1-4; v_call: TRBV7-6; clone_size: large; d_call: -; cdr3_nt: TGTGCCAGCAGCCCCCAAGGGGGGGGCTCAAATGAAAAACTGTTTTTT; cdr3_aa: CASSPQGGGSNEKLFF
j_call: TRBJ1-5; v_call: TRBV4-1; clone_size: few; d_call: -; cdr3_nt: TGCGCCAGCAGCCAAGTTCGAGGGAGTCCTCAGCCCCAGCATTTT; cdr3_aa: CASSQVRGSPQPQHF
j_call: TRBJ2-1; v_call: TRBV25-1; clone_size: -; d_call: TRBD1; cdr3_nt: TGTGCCAGCAGTGCGACGGACAGGTTTAATGAGCAGTTCTTC; cdr3_aa: CASSATDRFNEQFF
j_call: TRBJ2-3; v_call: TRBV7-8; clone_size: -; d_call: -; cdr3_nt: TGTGCCAGCAGCTTAGGGGGCTTGGGTACGCAGTATTTT; cdr3_aa: CASSLGGLGTQYF
j_call: TRBJ2-7; v_call: TRBV20-1; clone_size: -; d_call: TRBD1; cdr3_nt: TGCAGTGCTAGTTCCTATGAGGGAGACAGGGCTTACGAGCAGTACTTC; cdr3_aa: CSASSYEGDRAYEQYF
j_call: TRBJ2-1; v_call: TRBV7-2; clone_size: -; d_call: TRBD1; cdr3_nt: TGTGCCAGCAGCTTCGACAGGGCCTCCTCCTACAATGAGCAGTTCTTC; cdr3_aa: CASSFDRASSYNEQFF
j_call: TRBJ1-2; v_call: TRBV7-2; clone_size: once; d_call: TRBD1; cdr3_nt: TGTGCCAGCAGCTCGCTACAGGGGAACTATGGCTACACCTTC; cdr3_aa: CASSSLQGNYGYTF
j_call: TRBJ2-1; v_call: TRBV4-3; clone_size: -; d_call: TRBD2; cdr3_nt: TGCGCCAGCAGCCAAACTCCACCCGGACTAGCGGGAGTCGGACGAGACAATGAGCAGTTCTTC; cdr3_aa: CASSQTPPGLAGVGRDNEQFF
j_call: TRBJ1-1; v_call: TRBV10-3; clone_size: -; d_call: -; cdr3_nt: TGTGCCGTCAGCAGGGAACCTTCTGAAGCTTTCTTT; cdr3_aa: CAVSREPSEAFF